This entry is about one T cell receptor beta chain. The antigen remains unidentified. The PCR used 60 Vbeta and 13 Jbeta primers. In the source study's methods: In a later analysis, 80 million to 100 million unique TCR beta chains included roughly 11 million shared by two or more donors. Using immunoSEQ multiplex PCR, the repertoire was profiled, and TCRdb retains in-frame clones only, with some absent. V and J calls and clone size are as listed in that table; D and trimming were resolved from the DNA. In total, the table holds 130,000 or so clones. The germline V gene encodes CDR1 MNHNS and CDR2 SASEGT. Losses at the gene ends were 5 bases for V and 6 bases for J; bases not matched to a gene: 7. The CDR3 length is 13 residues. This record comes from a study of cytomegalovirus exposure and HLA in healthy donors. Points from the study as a whole: An analysis done earlier found most TCR beta V segments productive about 87% or about 30% of the time. Later, an analysis found that common viral pathogens appeared to be linked with several of the most significant clusters.

Sequencing was performed on PBMCs. The sequence came from a middle-aged woman in good health and CMV-seropositive. The chain combines TRBV6-1 with TRBJ2-7; 7 bases line up with TRBD2. Written as DNA, the CDR3 is TGTGCCAGCAGTCCCCGGGGGGAAGGCGAGCAGTACTTC. This gives the protein CASSPRGEGEQYF.